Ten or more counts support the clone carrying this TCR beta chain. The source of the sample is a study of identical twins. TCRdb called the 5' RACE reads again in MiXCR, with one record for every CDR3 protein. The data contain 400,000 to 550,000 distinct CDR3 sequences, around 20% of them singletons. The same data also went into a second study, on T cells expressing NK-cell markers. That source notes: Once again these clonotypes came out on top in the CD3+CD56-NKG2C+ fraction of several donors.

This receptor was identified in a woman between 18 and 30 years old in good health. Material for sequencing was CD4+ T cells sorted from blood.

CDR3: CAISETEASRAFF. The CDR3 nucleotides are TGTGCCATCAGTGAGACGGAAGCGTCTCGTGCGTTCTTC. The V call is TRBV10-3, the J call TRBJ2-1; D gene ambiguous. Between the trimmed V and J ends, which lost 2 bases and 15 bases, there was a span of 17 bases. Germline V CDR1 and CDR2: ENHRY, SYGVKD. The CDR3 spans 13 residues.